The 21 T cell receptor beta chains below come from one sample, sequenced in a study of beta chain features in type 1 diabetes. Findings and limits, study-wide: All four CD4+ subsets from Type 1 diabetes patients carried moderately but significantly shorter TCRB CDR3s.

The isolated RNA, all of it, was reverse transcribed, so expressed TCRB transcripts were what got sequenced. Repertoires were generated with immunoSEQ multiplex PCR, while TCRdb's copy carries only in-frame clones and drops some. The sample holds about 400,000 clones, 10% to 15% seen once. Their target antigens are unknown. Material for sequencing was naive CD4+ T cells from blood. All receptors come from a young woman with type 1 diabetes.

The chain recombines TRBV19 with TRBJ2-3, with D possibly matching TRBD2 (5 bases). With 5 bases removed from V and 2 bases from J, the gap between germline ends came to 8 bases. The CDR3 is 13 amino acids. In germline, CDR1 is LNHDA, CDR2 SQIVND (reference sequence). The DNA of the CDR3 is TGTGCCAGTAGTGAGGGATCCACAGATACGCAGTATTTT. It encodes CASSEGSTDTQYF.

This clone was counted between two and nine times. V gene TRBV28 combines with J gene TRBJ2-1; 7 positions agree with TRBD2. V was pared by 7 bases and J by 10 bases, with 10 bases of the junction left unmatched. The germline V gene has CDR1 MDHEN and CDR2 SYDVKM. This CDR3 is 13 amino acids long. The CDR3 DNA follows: TGTGCCAGCATCACTGGGGGGGGAATCGAGCAGTTCTTC. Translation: CASITGGGIEQFF.

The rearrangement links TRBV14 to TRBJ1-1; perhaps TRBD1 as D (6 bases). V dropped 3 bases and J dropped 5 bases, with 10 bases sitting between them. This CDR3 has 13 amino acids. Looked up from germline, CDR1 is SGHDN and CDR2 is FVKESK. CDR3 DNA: TGTGCCAGCAGCCACAGGGGTAGAACTGAAGCTTTCTTT. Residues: CASSHRGRTEAFF. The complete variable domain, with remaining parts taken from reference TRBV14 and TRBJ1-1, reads EAGVTQFPSHSVIEKGQTVTLRCDPISGHDNLYWYRRVMGKEIKFLLHFVKESKQDESGMPNNRFLAERTGGTYSTLKVQPAELEDSGVYFCASSHRGRTEAFFGQGTRLTVV.

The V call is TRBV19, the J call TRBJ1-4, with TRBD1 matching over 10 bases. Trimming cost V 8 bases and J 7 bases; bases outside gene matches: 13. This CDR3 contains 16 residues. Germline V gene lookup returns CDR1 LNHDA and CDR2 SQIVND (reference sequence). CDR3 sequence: CASQDRGRVKGEKLFF. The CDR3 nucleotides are TGTGCCAGTCAAGACAGGGGGCGCGTCAAAGGTGAAAAACTGTTTTTT.

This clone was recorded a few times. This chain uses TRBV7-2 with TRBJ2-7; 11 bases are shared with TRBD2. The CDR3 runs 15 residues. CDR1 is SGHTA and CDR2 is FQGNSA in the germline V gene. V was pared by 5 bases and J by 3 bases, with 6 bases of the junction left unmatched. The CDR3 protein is CASSPPGLAVYEQYF. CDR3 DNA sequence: TGTGCCAGCAGCCCCCCGGGACTAGCGGTCTACGAGCAGTACTTC.

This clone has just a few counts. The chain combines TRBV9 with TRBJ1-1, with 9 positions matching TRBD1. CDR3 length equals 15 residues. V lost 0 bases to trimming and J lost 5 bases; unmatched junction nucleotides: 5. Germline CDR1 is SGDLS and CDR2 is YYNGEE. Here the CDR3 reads CASSVGGDRVTEAFF. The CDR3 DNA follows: TGTGCCAGCAGCGTAGGGGGGGACAGGGTAACTGAAGCTTTCTTT.

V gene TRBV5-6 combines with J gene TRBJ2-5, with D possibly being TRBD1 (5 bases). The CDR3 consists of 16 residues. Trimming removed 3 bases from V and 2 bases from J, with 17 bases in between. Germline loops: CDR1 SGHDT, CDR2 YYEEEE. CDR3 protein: CASSSQLGREQETQYF. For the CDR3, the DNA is TGTGCCAGCAGCTCCCAGCTGGGCAGGGAACAAGAGACCCAGTACTTC.

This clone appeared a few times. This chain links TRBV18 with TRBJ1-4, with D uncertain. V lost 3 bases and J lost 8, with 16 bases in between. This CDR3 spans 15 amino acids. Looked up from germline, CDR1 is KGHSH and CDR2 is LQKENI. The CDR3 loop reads CASSPWEEMGEKLFF. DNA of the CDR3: TGTGCCAGCTCACCCTGGGAGGAGATGGGCGAAAAACTGTTTTTT.

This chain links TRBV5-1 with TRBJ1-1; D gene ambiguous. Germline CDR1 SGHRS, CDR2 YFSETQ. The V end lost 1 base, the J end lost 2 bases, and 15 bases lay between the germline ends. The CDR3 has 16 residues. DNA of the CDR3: TGCGCCAGCAGCTTGTCGTCGCCTCCGCTAAACACTGAAGCTTTCTTT. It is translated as CASSLSSPPLNTEAFF.

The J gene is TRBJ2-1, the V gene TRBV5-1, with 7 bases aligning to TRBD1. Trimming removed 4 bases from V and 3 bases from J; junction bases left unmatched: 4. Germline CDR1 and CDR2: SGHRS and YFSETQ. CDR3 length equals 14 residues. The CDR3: CASSGGQNYNEQFF. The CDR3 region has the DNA TGCGCCAGCAGCGGGGGACAGAACTACAATGAGCAGTTCTTC.

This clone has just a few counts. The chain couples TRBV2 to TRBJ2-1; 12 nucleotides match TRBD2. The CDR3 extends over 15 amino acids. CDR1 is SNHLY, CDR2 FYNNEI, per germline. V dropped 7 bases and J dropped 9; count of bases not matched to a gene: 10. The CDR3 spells CASTIRLAGESEQFF. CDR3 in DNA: TGTGCCAGCACCATTCGACTAGCGGGGGAGAGTGAGCAGTTCTTC. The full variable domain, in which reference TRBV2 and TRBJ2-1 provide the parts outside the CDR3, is EPEVTQTPSHQVTQMGQEVILRCVPISNHLYFYWYRQILGQKVEFLVSFYNNEISEKSEIFDDQFSVERPDGSNFTLKIRSTKLEDSAMYFCASTIRLAGESEQFFGPGTRLTVL.

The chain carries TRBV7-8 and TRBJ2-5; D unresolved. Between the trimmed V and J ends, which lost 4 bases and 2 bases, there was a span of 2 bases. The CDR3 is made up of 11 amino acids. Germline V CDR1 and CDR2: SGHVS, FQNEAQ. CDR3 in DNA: TGTGCCAGCAGCTCTCAAGAGACCCAGTACTTC. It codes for CASSSQETQYF. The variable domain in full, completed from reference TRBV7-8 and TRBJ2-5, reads GAGVSQSPRYKVAKRGQDVALRCDPISGHVSLFWYQQALGQGPEFLTYFQNEAQLDKSGLPSDRFFAERPEGSVSTLKIQRTQQEDSAVYLCASSSQETQYFGPGTRLLVL.

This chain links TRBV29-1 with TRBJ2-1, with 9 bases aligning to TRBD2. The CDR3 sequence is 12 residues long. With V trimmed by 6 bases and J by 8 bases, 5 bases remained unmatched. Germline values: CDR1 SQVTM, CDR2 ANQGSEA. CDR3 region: CSVGTSRHEQFF. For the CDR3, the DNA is TGCAGCGTGGGGACTAGCAGGCATGAGCAGTTCTTC.

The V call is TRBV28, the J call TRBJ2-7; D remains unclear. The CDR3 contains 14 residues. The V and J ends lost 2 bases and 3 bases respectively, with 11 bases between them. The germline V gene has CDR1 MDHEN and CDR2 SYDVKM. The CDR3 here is CASSLPLSYYEQYF. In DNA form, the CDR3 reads TGTGCCAGCAGTTTACCACTCTCTTACTACGAGCAGTACTTC.

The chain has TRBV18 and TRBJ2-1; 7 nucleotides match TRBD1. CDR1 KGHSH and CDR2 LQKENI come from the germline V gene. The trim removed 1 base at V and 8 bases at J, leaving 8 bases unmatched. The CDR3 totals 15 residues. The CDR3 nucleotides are TGTGCCAGCTCACCACGACAGGGTGGAATTGATGAGCAGTTCTTC. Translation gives CASSPRQGGIDEQFF.

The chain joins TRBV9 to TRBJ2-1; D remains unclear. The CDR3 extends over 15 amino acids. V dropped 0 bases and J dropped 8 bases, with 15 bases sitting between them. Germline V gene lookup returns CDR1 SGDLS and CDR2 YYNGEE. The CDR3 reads CASSVGPGESDEQFF. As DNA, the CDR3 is TGTGCCAGCAGCGTAGGCCCAGGTGAGTCGGATGAGCAGTTCTTC.

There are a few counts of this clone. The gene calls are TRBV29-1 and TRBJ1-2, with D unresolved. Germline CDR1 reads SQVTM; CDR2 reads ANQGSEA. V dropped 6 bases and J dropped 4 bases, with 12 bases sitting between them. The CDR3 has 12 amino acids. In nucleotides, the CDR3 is TGCAGCGTCAGATCTACTACCTATGGCTACACCTTC. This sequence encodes CSVRSTTYGYTF.

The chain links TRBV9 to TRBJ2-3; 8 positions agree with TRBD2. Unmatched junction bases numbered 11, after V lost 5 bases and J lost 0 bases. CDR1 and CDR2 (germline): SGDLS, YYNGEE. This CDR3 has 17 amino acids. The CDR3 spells CASRPSLAGASTDTQYF. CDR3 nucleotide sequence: TGTGCCAGCAGACCATCCCTAGCGGGTGCTAGCACAGATACGCAGTATTTT.

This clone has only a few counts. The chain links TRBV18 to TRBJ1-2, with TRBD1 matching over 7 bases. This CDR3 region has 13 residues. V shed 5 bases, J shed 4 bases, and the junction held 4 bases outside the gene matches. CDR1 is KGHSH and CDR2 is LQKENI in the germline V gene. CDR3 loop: CASSGDSFYGYTF. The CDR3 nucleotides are TGTGCCAGCTCAGGGGACAGCTTCTATGGCTACACCTTC.

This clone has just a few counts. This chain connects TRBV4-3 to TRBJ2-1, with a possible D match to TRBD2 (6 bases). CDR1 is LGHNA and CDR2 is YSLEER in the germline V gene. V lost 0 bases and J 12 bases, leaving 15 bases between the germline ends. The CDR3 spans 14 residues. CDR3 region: CASSQDERPGGQFF. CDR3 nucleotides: TGCGCCAGCAGCCAAGATGAGCGTCCCGGGGGGCAGTTCTTC.

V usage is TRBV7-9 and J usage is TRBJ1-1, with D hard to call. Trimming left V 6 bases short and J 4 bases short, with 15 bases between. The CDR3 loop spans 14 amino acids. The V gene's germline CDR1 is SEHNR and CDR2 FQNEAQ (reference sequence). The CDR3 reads CASSTFPGITEAFF. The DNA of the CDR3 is TGTGCCAGCAGTACCTTCCCGGGGATCACTGAAGCTTTCTTT.